The sequence of this T cell receptor (beta chain) was determined in a study of PD-L1 blockade in urothelial cancer. As for the study in general: At 6 weeks and at 3 weeks (second dose) after treatment start, blood was analyzed.

The CDR3 totals 12 residues. Trimming took 2 bases from V and 5 from J; bases not matched to a gene: 3. Germline CDR1 GTSNPN, CDR2 SVGIG (reference sequence). Indicated time point: pretreatment peripheral blood. Each patient contributed between 1 and 8 total time points of blood mononuclear cells, pretreatment and during treatment. To note about this clone: Its specificity is unknown.

What went into each PCR as a spike was synthetic TCR analog templates. Profiled with immunoSEQ multiplex PCR; TCRdb holds only in-frame clones, not every one. The data hold roughly 90,000 clones, with more than 70% observed a single time. Whole-study results and caveats: Durable-benefit patients expanded tumor-associated blood clones more at 3 weeks.

This TCR was recovered from an elderly woman with urothelial cancer. The sequences come from PBMCs, collected around atezolizumab (anti-PD-L1) treatment. The chain couples TRBV30 to TRBJ2-7; 7 bases fit TRBD1. The CDR3: CAWSYGTDEQYF. The CDR3 nucleotides read TGTGCCTGGAGTTACGGGACAGACGAGCAGTACTTC. The complete variable domain, with remaining parts taken from reference TRBV30 and TRBJ2-7, reads SQTIHQWPATLVQPVGSPLSLECTVEGTSNPNLYWYRQAAGRGLQLLFYSVGIGQISSEVPQNLSASRPQDRQFILSSKKLLLSDSGFYLCAWSYGTDEQYFGPGTRLTVT.